This T cell receptor beta chain came from a study of T cell changes during pregnancy in multiple sclerosis. Profiling relied on immunoSEQ multiplex PCR, and the TCRdb table lists in-frame clones only, not all of them. The sample lists approximately 70,000 clones; around 90% were seen once. The V end was cut by 4 bases, the J end by 5 bases, with 14 bases between. Germline V gene sequence: CDR1 MNHNS, CDR2 SASEGT. The CDR3 runs to 14 residues. This chain joins TRBV6-1 and TRBJ2-5, with a weak D call TRBD1 (6 bases). The receptor was isolated from a female donor with multiple sclerosis, enrolled in a pregnancy study. The sequencing used peripheral blood, collected in the first trimester of pregnancy. CDR3 in DNA: TGTGCCAGCAGTGCCCAGGGGATTCGGGAGACCCAGTACTTC. Translation: CASSAQGIRETQYF.